What follows is one T cell receptor (beta chain) and its context. Source study methods: Reference gene primer amplification gave estimated nucleated cell counts. Clones were read by immunoSEQ multiplex PCR, and TCRdb kept only the in-frame ones, dropping some. V, J and clone size derive from that table, while D and trimming were established from the DNA sequence. Here the sample spans 310,000 or so clones, 70% to 90% being singletons. CDR1 and CDR2 from the germline V gene are DFQATT and SNEGSKA (reference sequence). The germline V and J ends were trimmed by 3 bases and 1 base, with 12 bases remaining between them. The CDR3 covers 14 residues. This specimen belongs to a study of blood T cell repertoires in COVID-19. Study in general: Samples taken during acute and convalescent COVID-19 were collected in the United States, Italy and Spain. T cells, B-cell-depleted T cells, or PBMCs provided the cDNA or gDNA that served as material.

The sequencing sample was made of peripheral blood. V is TRBV20-1 and J is TRBJ1-1, with no clear D. The clonotype comes from a woman aged 25 to 39 who had recovered from COVID-19. The DNA for the CDR3 is TGCAGTGCTAGTGTTCAGATATCGAACACTGAAGCTTTCTTT. It yields the protein CSASVQISNTEAFF.